Following are 18 T cell receptor beta chains from one sample sequenced in a study of cytomegalovirus exposure and HLA in healthy donors. PCR primers comprised 60 Vbeta and 13 Jbeta primers. Profiled with immunoSEQ multiplex PCR; TCRdb holds only in-frame clones, not every one. The data contain roughly 92,000 clones, 7.5% to 8.5% of them singletons. Sequenced sample: PBMCs. These receptors originate from a man between 50 and 59 years old in good health and CMV-seronegative.

This clone was seen only a few times. This sequence joins TRBV5-6 and TRBJ2-5; 10 nucleotides line up with TRBD2. The CDR3 has 19 amino acids. The trim removed 0 bases at V and 0 bases at J, leaving 11 bases unmatched. Per the germline V gene, CDR1 is SGHDT and CDR2 is YYEEEE. CDR3 DNA: TGTGCCAGCAGCTTGGGGTTGGCTAGCGGGGGCCCCAACCAAGAGACCCAGTACTTC. This translates into CASSLGLASGGPNQETQYF. Combining the CDR3 with reference TRBV5-6 and TRBJ2-5 gives the whole variable domain DAGVTQSPTHLIKTRGQQVTLRCSPKSGHDTVSWYQQALGQGPQFIFQYYEEEERQRGNFPDRFSGHQFPNYSSELNVNALLLGDSALYLCASSLGLASGGPNQETQYFGPGTRLLVL.

By share of the sample, this clone is medium-sized. This sequence joins TRBV6-1 and TRBJ2-5, with TRBD2 matching over 9 bases. Germline CDR1 and CDR2: MNHNS and SASEGT. The CDR3 has 14 residues. Germline trimming cut 3 bases from V and 1 base from J; bases unmatched to any gene: 0. The CDR3 region is CASSERGGQETQYF. CDR3 DNA sequence: TGTGCCAGCAGTGAGCGGGGGGGCCAAGAGACCCAGTACTTC.

The CDR3 is CASSPSGTSYEQYF. The CDR3 DNA reads TGTGCCAGCTCACCTTCCGGGACATCCTACGAGCAGTACTTC. The chain uses TRBV18 and TRBJ2-7, with D possibly matching TRBD1 (6 bases). The V end was cut by 3 bases, the J end by 1 base, with 10 bases between. Germline V CDR1 and CDR2: KGHSH, LQKENI. This CDR3 contains 14 residues.

The rearrangement joins TRBV7-9 to TRBJ1-2; D not resolved. V was shortened by 0 bases and J by 7 bases, with 21 bases between the two germline ends. The CDR3 runs 17 residues. Germline-derived CDR1 and CDR2 are SEHNR and FQNEAQ (reference sequence). CDR3 bases: TGTGCCAGCAGCTTAGCGCCGAGACTCCAATCCCCGCCTGGCTACACCTTC. Translating it yields CASSLAPRLQSPPGYTF.

The gene calls are TRBV30 and TRBJ2-1, with TRBD2 identical over 10 bases. CDR1 and CDR2 (germline): GTSNPN, SVGIG (reference sequence). This CDR3 has 17 amino acids. Trimming cost V 2 bases and J 7 bases; bases outside gene matches: 14. CDR3 sequence reads: CAWSRMGLGLAANEQFF. DNA of the CDR3: TGTGCCTGGAGTCGAATGGGGTTAGGACTAGCGGCTAATGAGCAGTTCTTC.

This sequence joins TRBV28 and TRBJ1-1; D gene unclear. V gave up 6 bases and J gave up 2 bases, with 7 bases separating them. This CDR3 spans 12 amino acids. The germline V gene encodes CDR1 MDHEN and CDR2 SYDVKM. CDR3 coding DNA: TGTGCCAGCAGACTACAAAACACTGAAGCTTTCTTT. This gives the protein CASRLQNTEAFF.

V is TRBV2 and J is TRBJ2-5; 8 bases line up with TRBD2. Germline V gene sequence: CDR1 SNHLY, CDR2 FYNNEI. This CDR3 has 14 residues. Unmatched junction bases numbered 7, after V lost 5 bases and J lost 5 bases. The CDR3 spells CASSPGGQGETQYF. The CDR3 bases are TGTGCCAGCAGTCCGGGGGGGCAGGGGGAGACCCAGTACTTC.

This clone was counted between two and nine times. The V gene is TRBV7-3, the J gene TRBJ2-7; 9 positions match TRBD2. The trim removed 2 bases at V and 1 base at J, leaving 3 bases unmatched. The CDR3 covers 15 residues. In germline, CDR1 is SGHTA, CDR2 FQGTGA. The CDR3 loop is CASSLLAGPSYEQYF. CDR3 in DNA: TGTGCCAGCAGCTTACTAGCGGGGCCTTCCTACGAGCAGTACTTC.

This chain links TRBV2 with TRBJ2-1, with 9 bases aligning to TRBD2. There are 14 residues in the CDR3. The V and J ends lost 11 bases and 6 bases, in that order; junction bases with no gene match: 11. Germline-derived CDR1 and CDR2 are SNHLY and FYNNEI. The CDR3 here is CAHRGVAGANEQFF. The CDR3 DNA reads TGTGCCCATCGAGGGGTAGCGGGAGCCAATGAGCAGTTCTTC.

J is TRBJ2-3 and V is TRBV15; 13 bases line up with TRBD2. The junction had 9 bases not matched to a gene; V was cut back by 0 bases and J by 0 bases. Germline CDR1 LNHNV, CDR2 YYDKDF (reference sequence). The CDR3 is 20 amino acids. The CDR3 nucleotides read TGTGCCACCAGCAGAGATGTGGGGACTAGCGGGGACCTCAGCACAGATACGCAGTATTTT. As protein: CATSRDVGTSGDLSTDTQYF.

V and J are TRBV2 and TRBJ1-1, with 7 bases fitting TRBD1. The CDR3 is 15 residues long. Looked up from germline, CDR1 is SNHLY and CDR2 is FYNNEI. V lost 3 bases, J lost 1 base, and 5 bases stayed unmatched. Here the CDR3 reads CASSENRGKNTEAFF. The DNA of the CDR3 is TGTGCCAGCAGTGAGAACAGGGGAAAGAACACTGAAGCTTTCTTT.

With respect to this clone: One end of the junction fails to match germline, which may point to a read error. This sequence joins TRBV28 and TRBJ1-5, with D possibly matching TRBD1 (6 bases). Germline lookup yields CDR1 MDHEN and CDR2 SYDVKM. The CDR3 totals 15 residues. The CDR3 is CASSEQGLSNQPQNF. The CDR3 coding sequence is TGTGCCAGCAGTGAACAGGGCTTAAGCAATCAGCCCCAGAATTTT.

The rearrangement joins TRBV29-1 to TRBJ1-1; no clear D gene. V was shortened by 1 base and J by 13 bases, with 10 bases between the two germline ends. Germline loops: CDR1 SQVTM, CDR2 ANQGSEA. The length of the CDR3 is 10 residues. The CDR3 region is CSVEVVEDFF. The CDR3 DNA sequence: TGCAGCGTTGAAGTAGTGGAGGATTTCTTT.

This clone was counted only a few times. The chain joins TRBV10-3 to TRBJ2-7; 8 bases map to TRBD2. The CDR3 totals 14 residues. Germline lookup yields CDR1 ENHRY and CDR2 SYGVKD. The V and J ends lost 7 bases and 0 bases, in that order; junction bases with no gene match: 5. DNA of the CDR3: TGTGCCATCAACGCGGGGGGAAGCTCCTACGAGCAGTACTTC. Amino acid sequence: CAINAGGSSYEQYF.

J is TRBJ2-6 and V is TRBV7-8; D may be TRBD2 (6 bases). The germline V and J ends were trimmed by 3 bases and 0 bases, with 15 bases remaining between them. This CDR3 comprises 18 residues. The V gene's germline CDR1 is SGHVS and CDR2 FQNEAQ. CDR3 nucleotides: TGTGCCAGCAGCTTGACGGGGGTACGATTCTCTGGGGCCAACGTCCTGACTTTC. Its protein is CASSLTGVRFSGANVLTF. The variable domain in full, with the rest retrieved from reference TRBV7-8 and TRBJ2-6, is GAGVSQSPRYKVAKRGQDVALRCDPISGHVSLFWYQQALGQGPEFLTYFQNEAQLDKSGLPSDRFFAERPEGSVSTLKIQRTQQEDSAVYLCASSLTGVRFSGANVLTFGAGSRLTVL.

The chain joins TRBV27 to TRBJ2-1; TRBD2 agrees at 8 bases. Germline CDR1 MNHEY, CDR2 SMNVEV (reference sequence). The ends lost 7 bases at V and 6 bases at J; junction bases unmatched: 5. The CDR3 sequence is 13 residues long. In DNA form, the CDR3 reads TGTGCCAGCAATTCACTAGCGGCCAATGAGCAGTTCTTC. Its protein is CASNSLAANEQFF.

The CDR3 region is CASSLGVGRKNTEAFF. CDR3 DNA sequence: TGTGCCAGCAGCTTGGGAGTGGGCAGGAAGAACACTGAAGCTTTCTTT. V and J are TRBV5-4 and TRBJ1-1; the D is unclear. V lost 0 bases, J lost 1 base, and 13 bases lay in between. The CDR3 has 16 amino acids. Germline V CDR1 and CDR2: SGHNT, YYREEE (reference sequence).

The V and J genes are TRBV4-1 and TRBJ2-5; the D gene is possibly TRBD1 (6 bases). Deletions cut 8 bases from V and 5 bases from J, with 24 bases between. The CDR3 is made up of 16 amino acids. Germline-derived CDR1 and CDR2 are MGHRA and YSYEKL. This chain's CDR3 is CASSAPRGMGVETQYF. The CDR3 coding sequence is TGCGCCAGCTCGGCCCCCAGGGGCATGGGGGTGGAGACCCAGTACTTC.